A selection of T cell receptor beta chains follows, all from one sample in a study of cytomegalovirus exposure and HLA in healthy donors. Some clones are missing from TCRdb's copy, which holds only in-frame ones; the method was immunoSEQ multiplex PCR. The table records about 200,000 clones, 80% to 90% of them present only once. The sequenced sample was PBMCs. These TCRs come from a woman in her twenties or thirties in good health and CMV-seronegative. CDR3s include the opening cysteine and the closing phenylalanine or tryptophan. Each record gives: clone size, D gene, J gene, V gene, CDR3 protein, CDR3 DNA. A D gene is named only where the DNA matches it firmly. The size entry is marked missing in some rows and otherwise reads once, few, many or a size class.

-,TRBD1,TRBJ2-5,TRBV7-9,CATRTGQETQYF,TGTGCCACCCGGACAGGGCAAGAGACCCAGTACTTC
once,TRBD2,TRBJ2-1,TRBV5-1,CASTSGGSYNEQFF,TGCGCCAGCACTAGCGGGGGTTCCTACAATGAGCAGTTCTTC
-,TRBD1,TRBJ2-7,TRBV5-4,CASSLTGGTYEQYF,TGTGCCAGCAGCTTGACAGGGGGCACCTACGAGCAGTACTTC
-,TRBD2,TRBJ2-1,TRBV28,CASSLFGTSSNSYNEQFF,TGTGCCAGCAGTTTATTCGGGACTAGCAGCAACTCCTACAATGAGCAGTTCTTC
-,TRBD1,TRBJ2-1,TRBV28,CASTSPGQGALEQFF,TGTGCCAGCACTTCACCGGGACAGGGGGCCCTAGAGCAGTTCTTC
-,TRBD2,TRBJ2-2,TRBV19,CASSRTGTRETGELFF,TGTGCCAGTAGTAGGACCGGGACTAGAGAGACCGGGGAGCTGTTTTTT
-,TRBD1,TRBJ2-3,TRBV29-1,CSVEVQGGGTQYF,TGCAGCGTTGAAGTACAGGGGGGAGGTACGCAGTATTTT
-,TRBD2,TRBJ2-5,TRBV28,CATVSQVAGGETQYF,TGTGCCACCGTATCTCAGGTAGCGGGAGGGGAGACCCAGTACTTC
-,-,TRBJ1-1,TRBV27,CASSLLGGRAFF,TGTGCCAGCAGTTTATTGGGGGGGAGGGCTTTCTTT
-,-,TRBJ2-2,TRBV5-1,CASSPQDSSTGELFF,TGCGCCAGCAGCCCCCAGGACAGTTCCACCGGGGAGCTGTTTTTT
-,-,TRBJ2-6,TRBV5-1,CASSFQASGANVLTF,TGCGCCAGCAGCTTCCAGGCCTCTGGGGCCAACGTCCTGACTTTC
few,TRBD2,TRBJ2-1,TRBV7-2,CASPPAGGTYNEQFF,TGTGCCAGCCCCCCAGCGGGGGGGACCTACAATGAGCAGTTCTTC
-,TRBD1,TRBJ2-2,TRBV4-2,CASSQGQGANTGELFF,TGTGCCAGCAGCCAGGGACAGGGGGCGAACACCGGGGAGCTGTTTTTT
-,-,TRBJ2-3,TRBV5-8,CASSFGFSQSDTQYF,TGTGCCAGCAGCTTTGGGTTTAGCCAGTCAGATACGCAGTATTTT
-,-,TRBJ2-5,TRBV11-3,CASSLGDQETQYF,TGTGCCAGCAGCTTAGGCGACCAAGAGACCCAGTACTTC
-,-,TRBJ2-1,TRBV9,CASSVDPAEYNEQFF,TGTGCCAGCAGCGTAGATCCAGCGGAATACAATGAGCAGTTCTTC
-,TRBD2,TRBJ2-3,TRBV7-8,CASRRAGVIGTDTQYF,TGTGCCAGCAGAAGAGCGGGGGTAATTGGGACAGATACGCAGTATTTT
-,TRBD1,TRBJ2-2,TRBV6-4,CASKRDRNTGELFF,TGTGCCAGCAAGAGGGACAGAAACACCGGGGAGCTGTTTTTT
-,-,TRBJ2-1,TRBV9,CASSVDGTKHNEQFF,TGTGCCAGCAGCGTAGATGGCACTAAGCACAATGAGCAGTTCTTC
-,-,TRBJ2-2,TRBV5-1,CASSLGLLGGTGELFF,TGCGCCAGCAGCTTGGGTCTCCTCGGAGGCACCGGGGAGCTGTTTTTT
-,TRBD2,TRBJ2-6,TRBV5-4,CASSRDGGAGANVLTF,TGTGCCAGCAGCCGAGACGGGGGGGCTGGGGCCAACGTCCTGACTTTC
-,-,TRBJ2-7,TRBV6-6,CASISTQGSYEQYF,TGTGCCAGCATCTCCACCCAGGGGTCCTACGAGCAGTACTTC
few,-,TRBJ2-7,TRBV4-1,CASSQAPLYERQYF,TGCGCCAGCAGCCAAGCGCCGCTCTACGAGAGGCAGTACTTC
-,TRBD2,TRBJ2-5,TRBV15,CATSRALGLGASGDQETQYF,TGTGCCACCAGCAGAGCCTTGGGCCTCGGGGCTAGCGGGGACCAAGAGACCCAGTACTTC
-,TRBD2,TRBJ2-1,TRBV28,CASSPTSGRGNEQFF,TGTGCCAGCAGCCCTACTAGCGGGAGGGGTAATGAGCAGTTCTTC
-,TRBD1,TRBJ2-7,TRBV11-2,CASSTGVHYEQYF,TGTGCCAGCAGTACAGGGGTCCACTACGAGCAGTACTTC
-,-,TRBJ2-5,TRBV7-7,CASGRDPQETQYF,TGTGCTAGCGGCCGGGATCCCCAAGAGACCCAGTACTTC
once,-,TRBJ1-2,TRBV21-1,CASSKEEVMGYGYTF,TGTGCCAGCAGCAAAGAGGAGGTTATGGGCTATGGCTACACCTTC
-,TRBD1,TRBJ1-1,TRBV6-6,CASSYGQGNTEAFF,TGTGCCAGCAGTTACGGACAGGGGAACACTGAAGCTTTCTTT
-,-,TRBJ1-5,TRBV18,CASSPGLSDQPQHF,TGTGCCAGCTCACCTGGGCTATCAGATCAGCCCCAGCATTTT
-,-,TRBJ2-7,TRBV5-6,CASHYLEGDYEQYF,TGTGCCAGCCATTACTTAGAGGGGGATTACGAGCAGTACTTC
-,TRBD2,TRBJ2-1,TRBV2,CASSGEGRANEQFF,TGTGCCAGCAGTGGGGAGGGCCGGGCCAATGAGCAGTTCTTC
-,TRBD2,TRBJ2-5,TRBV28,CASTRGLAGGRPETQYF,TGTGCCAGCACCCGAGGACTAGCGGGAGGCAGGCCGGAGACCCAGTACTTC
few,TRBD1,TRBJ2-2,TRBV5-1,CASSWGTGYTGELFF,TGCGCCAGCAGCTGGGGGACAGGGTACACCGGGGAGCTGTTTTTT
-,TRBD1,TRBJ2-4,TRBV27,CASSSTGMNIQYF,TGTGCCAGCAGTTCGACAGGGATGAACATTCAGTACTTC
-,TRBD2,TRBJ2-2,TRBV7-3,CASSLSTSPHTGELFF,TGTGCCAGCAGCTTGTCGACTAGCCCGCACACCGGGGAGCTGTTTTTT
-,-,TRBJ2-1,TRBV15,CATSRQNSHSYNEQFF,TGTGCCACCAGCAGACAAAACTCTCACTCCTACAATGAGCAGTTCTTC
-,TRBD1,TRBJ1-6,TRBV28,CASSPRRQGGSPLHF,TGTGCCAGCAGTCCCAGGAGACAGGGAGGCTCACCCCTCCACTTT
once,TRBD2,TRBJ2-3,TRBV5-1,CASSLDGAGGGDTQYF,TGCGCCAGCAGCTTGGACGGTGCGGGGGGAGGGGATACGCAGTATTTT
-,TRBD1,TRBJ2-5,TRBV5-8,CASSLWQGDETQYF,TGTGCCAGCAGCTTATGGCAGGGGGATGAGACCCAGTACTTC
-,-,TRBJ1-5,TRBV6-1,CASSVAFNQPQHF,TGTGCCAGCAGTGTGGCATTTAATCAGCCCCAGCATTTT